This T cell receptor beta chain is from a study of shared clonotypes between healthy human individuals. Study-level points and caveats: Of the naive CD4 clonotypes, roughly 5% were shared across a few donors.

The CDR3 totals 17 residues. Germline V lookup: CDR1 MNHNS, CDR2 SASEGT. V trimming: 1 base; J trimming: 0 bases; junction bases outside the gene matches: 2. Comment on this clone: Its matching antigen is unknown.

Assay: immunoSEQ multiplex PCR; the TCRdb copy retains only in-frame clones and omits some. Among around 2.1 million clones listed, approximately 94% were seen once. Naive CD8 cells comprised CD45RO-negative, CCR7-positively selected cells, excluding terminally differentiated effector memory CD45RA+ cells. Donors were Caucasian adults residing in Nashville, Tennessee, USA. V and J are TRBV6-1 and TRBJ2-7, with 14 nucleotides matching TRBD2. Sequencing was done on a sample of naive CD8+ T cells from PBMCs. The origin of this receptor is a man aged 18 to 35 in good health. Some clones in this sample may be carry-over from other donors' samples. The CDR3 is CASSEEGLAGVSYEQYF. DNA for the CDR3: TGTGCCAGCAGTGAAGAGGGACTAGCGGGGGTCTCCTACGAGCAGTACTTC.